Following are 19 T cell receptor beta chains from one sample sequenced in a study of radiation and T cells in renal cell carcinoma. Sample time point: blood 2 weeks post-SBRT. As for treatment: 15 Gy SBRT to primary tumor, nephrectomy 4 weeks later. Generated by immunoSEQ multiplex PCR, the TCRdb table keeps only in-frame clones and is missing some. The sample shows about 120,000 clones, approximately 85% of them seen only once. Sequencing was performed on blood, taken from a patient whose treatment included radiotherapy and nephrectomy. The receptors come from a man in his fifties or sixties with renal cell carcinoma.

Note on this clone: This same CDR3 is encoded by further DNA sequences in the sample. The chain employs TRBV29-1 and TRBJ1-1; D may be TRBD1 (5 bases). V was shortened by 4 bases and J by 0 bases, with 9 bases between the two germline ends. The CDR3 consists of 13 residues. Per the germline V gene, CDR1 is SQVTM and CDR2 is ANQGSEA. CDR3 nucleotide sequence: TGCAGCGTTGTGGGGCAAATGAACACTGAAGCTTTCTTT. It codes for CSVVGQMNTEAFF.

This chain links TRBV30 with TRBJ2-5, with TRBD2 as a possible D gene (5 bases). The CDR3 covers 13 residues. V lost 8 bases to trimming and J lost 6 bases, with 19 bases between them. From germline, CDR1 is GTSNPN and CDR2 SVGIG (reference sequence). As DNA, the CDR3 is TGTGCCGGAGGCCCCCGAGCGAAAAAGACCCAGTACTTC. Translating it yields CAGGPRAKKTQYF.

This clone has just one count. V usage is TRBV30 and J usage is TRBJ2-3, with 7 bases lining up with TRBD1. V was clipped by 3 bases and J by 0 bases; unmatched bases: 0. The CDR3 sequence is 13 residues long. CDR1 and CDR2 (germline): GTSNPN, SVGIG (reference sequence). The CDR3 DNA is TGTGCCTGGAGACAGGGGAGCACAGATACGCAGTATTTT. Encoded protein: CAWRQGSTDTQYF.

This chain joins TRBV9 and TRBJ1-1; 7 bases fit TRBD1. With 3 bases clipped from V and 2 bases from J, the junction kept 7 bases outside the gene matches. Per the germline V gene, CDR1 is SGDLS and CDR2 is YYNGEE. This CDR3 has 15 residues. DNA for the CDR3: TGTGCCAGCAGCGCTCACAGGGGATCTAACACTGAAGCTTTCTTT. It encodes CASSAHRGSNTEAFF.

J is TRBJ1-5 and V is TRBV10-1; D call uncertain. V was pared by 6 bases and J by 5 bases, with 8 bases between. CDR1 WNHNN and CDR2 SYGVQD come from the germline V gene (reference sequence). This CDR3 is built from 12 residues. This CDR3 reads CASSDGYQPQHF. The DNA of the CDR3 is TGCGCCAGCAGCGACGGATATCAGCCCCAGCATTTT.

This clone has only one observation. The chain uses TRBV6-1 and TRBJ2-7; the match to TRBD1 covers 8 bases. This CDR3 comprises 16 residues. Per germline, CDR1 MNHNS and CDR2 SASEGT. V shed 3 bases and J 6 bases; nucleotides not matched to a gene: 13. DNA of the CDR3: TGTGCCAGCAGTGAGGACTGGACAGGGAAGATCGGCGAGCAGTACTTC. Its protein is CASSEDWTGKIGEQYF.

This chain joins TRBV6-5 and TRBJ1-1; 8 bases align to TRBD1. Germline CDR1 and CDR2: MNHEY and SVGAGI. Trimming took 5 bases from V and 4 from J; bases not matched to a gene: 6. The CDR3 has 14 residues. The CDR3 nucleotides are TGTGCCAGCAGTCCCAGGGGGCTAAGCACTGAAGCTTTCTTT. Protein: CASSPRGLSTEAFF.

Details on this clone: A much larger clone lies a single base off, so this may be a read error. This chain connects TRBV6-7 to TRBJ2-3; 9 bases line up with TRBD2. TRBV6-7 is an open reading frame whose function is uncertain. CDR3 length: 15 amino acids. V trimming: 4 bases; J trimming: 0 bases; junction bases outside the gene matches: 2. In DNA form, the CDR3 reads TGTGCCAGCAGTTTTGCGGGGGGGAGCACAGATACGCAGTATTTT. Protein product: CASSFAGGSTDTQYF.

The chain carries TRBV7-2 and TRBJ2-1; D uncertain. The ends were cut back, 2 bases at V and 4 bases at J, with 9 bases in the middle. Germline V lookup: CDR1 SGHTA, CDR2 FQGNSA. The length of the CDR3 is 14 residues. The CDR3 region is CASSLIFGYNEQFF. The DNA of the CDR3 is TGTGCCAGCAGCTTAATTTTCGGGTACAATGAGCAGTTCTTC.

The CDR3 loop is CASSSRRGNYGYTF. For the CDR3, the DNA is TGTGCCAGCAGCTCTCGGCGGGGGAACTATGGCTACACCTTC. V gene TRBV7-9 combines with J gene TRBJ1-2; the D gene is possibly TRBD1 (5 bases). Trimming shortened V by 4 bases and J by 2 bases, and 11 bases separated the two germline ends. Germline lookup yields CDR1 SEHNR and CDR2 FQNEAQ (reference sequence). The CDR3 totals 14 residues.

This rearrangement joins TRBV5-8 to TRBJ1-1, with unresolved D. Germline V gene lookup returns CDR1 SGHTS and CDR2 YDEGEE. Trimming took off 0 bases at V and 4 bases at J, with 16 bases between the two ends. This CDR3 region has 16 residues. CDR3 region: CASSLALTSGGTEAFF. DNA for the CDR3: TGTGCCAGCAGCTTGGCCCTCACAAGCGGCGGCACTGAAGCTTTCTTT.

The gene calls are TRBV6-5 and TRBJ1-2, with D possibly being TRBD1 (5 bases). The germline CDR1 and CDR2 sequences are MNHEY and SVGAGI. V was clipped by 8 bases and J by 1 base, with 14 bases between them. This CDR3 contains 14 residues. In DNA form, the CDR3 reads TGTGCCAGCCGGGGGAGTGCGCTTAACTATGGCTACACCTTC. Translating gives CASRGSALNYGYTF.

The rearrangement joins TRBV4-1 to TRBJ1-5; D may be TRBD1 (6 bases). CDR3 size: 14 residues. CDR1 is MGHRA, CDR2 YSYEKL, per germline. Trimming pared 0 bases from V and 9 bases from J, leaving 12 bases between. The CDR3, as DNA: TGCGCCAGCAGCCAAGAGGCAGGGGTTGGGCCCCAGCATTTT. Amino acid sequence: CASSQEAGVGPQHF.

The chain combines TRBV4-1 with TRBJ2-2; 8 positions agree with TRBD2. J gave up 6 bases and V 4 bases, and 7 bases lay outside the gene matches. CDR3 length: 15 amino acids. Per germline, CDR1 MGHRA and CDR2 YSYEKL. CDR3 nucleotide sequence: TGCGCCAGCAGCCCATACGGGGGGGCCGCCGGGGAGCTGTTTTTT. It codes for CASSPYGGAAGELFF.

V and J are TRBV7-6 and TRBJ2-2, with unresolved D. The germline CDR1 and CDR2 sequences are SGHVS and FNYEAQ. This CDR3 is built from 14 residues. V lost 11 bases and J lost 1, with 14 bases in between. The DNA for the CDR3 is TGTGCCTCAGGCGGCAGACTGAACACCGGGGAGCTGTTTTTT. Translating it yields CASGGRLNTGELFF.

The rearrangement joins TRBV18 to TRBJ2-7; 8 bases map to TRBD2. CDR1 and CDR2 from the germline V gene are KGHSH and LQKENI. The CDR3 is 16 amino acids. V shed 5 bases, J shed 6 bases, and the junction held 15 bases outside the gene matches. This chain's CDR3 is CASSSTLAGGSLEQYF. CDR3 sequence (DNA): TGTGCCAGCTCATCTACTCTGGCGGGAGGCTCCCTCGAGCAGTACTTC.

V and J are TRBV19 and TRBJ2-5; 9 positions match TRBD1. Germline CDR1 and CDR2: LNHDA and SQIVND (reference sequence). V lost 10 bases and J lost 7; bases outside the gene matches: 10. The CDR3 extends over 13 amino acids. CDR3 sequence (DNA): TGTGCCACCCACACGGGACAGGGAGGGACCCAGTACTTC. Translating gives CATHTGQGGTQYF.

This chain links TRBV5-1 with TRBJ1-1; a possible D gene is TRBD1 (5 bases). The CDR3 spans 19 residues. CDR1 and CDR2 from the germline V gene are SGHRS and YFSETQ. V lost 0 bases and J 1 base, leaving 22 bases between the germline ends. The CDR3 loop is CASSLARYWGRPWNTEAFF. CDR3 DNA: TGCGCCAGCAGCTTGGCCCGATATTGGGGACGGCCTTGGAACACTGAAGCTTTCTTT. The entire variable domain, with the rest obtained from reference TRBV5-1 and TRBJ1-1, is as follows: KAGVTQTPRYLIKTRGQQVTLSCSPISGHRSVSWYQQTPGQGLQFLFEYFSETQRNKGNFPGRFSGRQFSNSRSEMNVSTLELGDSALYLCASSLARYWGRPWNTEAFFGQGTRLTVV.

The chain recombines TRBV7-9 with TRBJ2-4, with D perhaps matching TRBD1 or TRBD2 (6 bases each). This CDR3 region has 17 residues. Germline V gene sequence: CDR1 SEHNR, CDR2 FQNEAQ (reference sequence). The V and J ends lost 5 bases and 2 bases respectively, with 19 bases between them. The CDR3 reads CASSLLGGPGSKNIQYF. DNA of the CDR3: TGTGCCAGCAGCCTGTTGGGGGGCCCGGGTTCCAAAAACATTCAGTACTTC.